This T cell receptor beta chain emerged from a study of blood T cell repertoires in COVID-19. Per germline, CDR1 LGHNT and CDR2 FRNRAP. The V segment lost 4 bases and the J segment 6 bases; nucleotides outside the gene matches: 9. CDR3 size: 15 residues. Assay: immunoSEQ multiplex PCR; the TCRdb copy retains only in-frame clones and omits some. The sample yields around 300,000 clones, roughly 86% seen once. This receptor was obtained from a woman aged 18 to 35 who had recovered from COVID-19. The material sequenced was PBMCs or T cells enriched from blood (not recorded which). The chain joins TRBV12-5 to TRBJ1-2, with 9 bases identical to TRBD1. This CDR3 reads CASGWTGTGNDGYTF. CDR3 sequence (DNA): TGTGCTAGTGGTTGGACCGGGACAGGGAACGATGGCTACACCTTC.